This T cell receptor beta chain was sequenced in a study of blood T cells in healthy people across ages. General study results and limits: Roughly linear declines in TCR beta diversity per million T cells occurred with age.

As to this clonotype: Its antigen remains unidentified.

The second PCR ran roughly 6 to 11 cycles with a sample-barcoded 5' primer and J-beta primers. MiXCR, applied by TCRdb to the 5' RACE reads, yields one record per CDR3 protein. The sample has 550,000 to 700,000 distinct CDR3 sequences; 25% to 30% are singletons. Every sample had a minimum of 6 million PBMCs isolated. Germline V gene sequence: CDR1 MNHEY, CDR2 SMNVEV (reference sequence). The ends were cut back, 6 bases at V and 4 bases at J, with 21 bases in the middle. The CDR3 is made up of 16 amino acids. The receptor was derived from a woman in her 70s in good health. The V call is TRBV27, the J call TRBJ1-2; the D gene is possibly TRBD1 (5 bases). The specimen was blood. The CDR3 here is CASSWGPDSSPYGYTF. The CDR3 DNA follows: TGTGCCAGCAGCTGGGGACCGGACTCCTCGCCCTATGGCTACACCTTC.